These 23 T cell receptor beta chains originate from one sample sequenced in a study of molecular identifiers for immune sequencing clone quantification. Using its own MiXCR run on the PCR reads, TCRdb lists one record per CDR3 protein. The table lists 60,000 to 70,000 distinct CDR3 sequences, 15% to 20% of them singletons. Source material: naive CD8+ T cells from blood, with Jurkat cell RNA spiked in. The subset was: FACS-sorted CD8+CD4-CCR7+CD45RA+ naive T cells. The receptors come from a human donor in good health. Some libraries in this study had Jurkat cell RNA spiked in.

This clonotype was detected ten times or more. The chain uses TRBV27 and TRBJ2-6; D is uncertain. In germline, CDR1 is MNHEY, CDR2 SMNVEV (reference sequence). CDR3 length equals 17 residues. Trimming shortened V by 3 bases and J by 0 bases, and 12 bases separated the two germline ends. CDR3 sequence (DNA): TGTGCCAGCAGTTTGTTTCCGTTTGTCTCTGGGGCCAACGTCCTGACTTTC. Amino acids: CASSLFPFVSGANVLTF.

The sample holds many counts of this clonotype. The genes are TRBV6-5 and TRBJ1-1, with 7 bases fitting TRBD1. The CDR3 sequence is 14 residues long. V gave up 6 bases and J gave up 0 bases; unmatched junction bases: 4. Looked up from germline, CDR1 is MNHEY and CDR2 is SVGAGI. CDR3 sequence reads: CASRWDSMNTEAFF. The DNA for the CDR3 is TGTGCCAGCAGATGGGACAGTATGAACACTGAAGCTTTCTTT.

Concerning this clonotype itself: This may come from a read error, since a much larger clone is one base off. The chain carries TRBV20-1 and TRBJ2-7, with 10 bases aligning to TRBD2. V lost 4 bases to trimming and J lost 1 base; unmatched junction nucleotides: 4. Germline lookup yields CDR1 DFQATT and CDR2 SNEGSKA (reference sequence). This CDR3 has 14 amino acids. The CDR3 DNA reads TGCAGTGCTACTCAGCGGGAGGGGTCCTACGAGCAGTACTTC. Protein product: CSATQREGSYEQYF.

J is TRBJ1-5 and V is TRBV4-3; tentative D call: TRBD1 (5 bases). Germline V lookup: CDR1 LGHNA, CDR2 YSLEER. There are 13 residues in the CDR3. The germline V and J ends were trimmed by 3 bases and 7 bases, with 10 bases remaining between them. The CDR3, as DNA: TGCGCCAGCAGCCACGGCAGGGCCCAGCCCCAGCATTTT. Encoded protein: CASSHGRAQPQHF.

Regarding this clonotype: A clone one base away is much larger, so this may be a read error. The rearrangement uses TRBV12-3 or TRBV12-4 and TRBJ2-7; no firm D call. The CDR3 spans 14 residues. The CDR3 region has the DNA TGTGCCAGCACCGACGTCACTTATCCCTACGAGCGGTACTTC. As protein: CASTDVTYPYERYF.

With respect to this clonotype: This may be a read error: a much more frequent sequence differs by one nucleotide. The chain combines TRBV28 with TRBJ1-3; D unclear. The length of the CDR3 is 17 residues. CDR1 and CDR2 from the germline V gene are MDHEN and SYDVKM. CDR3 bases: TGTGCCGGCAGCGCTGGGAATCCCCTTATCTCTGGAAACACCATATATTTT. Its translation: CAGSAGNPLISGNTIYF.

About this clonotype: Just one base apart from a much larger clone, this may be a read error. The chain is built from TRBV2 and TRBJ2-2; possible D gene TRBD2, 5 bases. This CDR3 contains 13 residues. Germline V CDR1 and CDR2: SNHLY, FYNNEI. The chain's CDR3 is CASLERNTGEPFF. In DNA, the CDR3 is TGTGCCAGCCTCGAGAGGAACACCGGGGAGCCGTTTTTT. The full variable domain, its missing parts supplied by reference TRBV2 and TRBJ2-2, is EPEVTQTPSHQVTQMGQEVILRCVPISNHLYFYWYRQILGQKVEFLVSFYNNEISEKSEIFDDQFSVERPDGSNFTLKIRSTKLEDSAMYFCASLERNTGEPFFGEGSRLTVL.

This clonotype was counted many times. CDR3 amino acids: CAISEPIRSGKYEQYF. The CDR3 nucleotides read TGTGCCATCAGTGAGCCCATACGCAGCGGGAAGTACGAGCAGTACTTC. The chain links TRBV10-3 to TRBJ2-7, with 7 positions matching TRBD2. CDR1 is ENHRY, CDR2 SYGVKD, per germline. CDR3 length: 16 amino acids. J was trimmed by 4 bases and V by 2 bases; bases with no gene match: 11.

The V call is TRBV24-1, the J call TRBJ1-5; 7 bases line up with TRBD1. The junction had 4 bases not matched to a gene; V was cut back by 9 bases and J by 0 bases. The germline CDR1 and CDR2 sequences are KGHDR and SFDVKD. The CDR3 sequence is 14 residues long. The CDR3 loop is CATRGTDSNQPQHF. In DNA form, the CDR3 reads TGTGCCACCCGAGGGACAGATAGCAATCAGCCCCAGCATTTT.

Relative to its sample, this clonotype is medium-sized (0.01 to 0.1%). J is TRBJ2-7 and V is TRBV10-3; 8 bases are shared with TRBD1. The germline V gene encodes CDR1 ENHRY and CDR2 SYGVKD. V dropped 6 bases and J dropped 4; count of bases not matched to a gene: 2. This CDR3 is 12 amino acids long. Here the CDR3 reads CAIRRQGYEQYF. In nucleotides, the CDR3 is TGTGCCATCAGGAGACAGGGGTACGAGCAGTACTTC.

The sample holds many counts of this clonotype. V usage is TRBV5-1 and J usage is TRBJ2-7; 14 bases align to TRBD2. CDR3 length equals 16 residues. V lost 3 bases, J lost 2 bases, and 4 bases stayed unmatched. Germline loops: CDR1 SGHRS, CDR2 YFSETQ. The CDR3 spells CASSWGLAGVAYEQYF. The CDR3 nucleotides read TGCGCCAGCAGCTGGGGACTAGCGGGAGTAGCCTACGAGCAGTACTTC.

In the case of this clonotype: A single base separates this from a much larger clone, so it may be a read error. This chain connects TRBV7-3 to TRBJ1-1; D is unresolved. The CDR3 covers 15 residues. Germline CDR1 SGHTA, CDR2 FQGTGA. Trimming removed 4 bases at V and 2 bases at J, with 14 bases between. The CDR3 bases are TGTGCCAGCAGCTCATCGGACTATATTAACACTGAAGCTTTCTTT. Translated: CASSSSDYINTEAFF.

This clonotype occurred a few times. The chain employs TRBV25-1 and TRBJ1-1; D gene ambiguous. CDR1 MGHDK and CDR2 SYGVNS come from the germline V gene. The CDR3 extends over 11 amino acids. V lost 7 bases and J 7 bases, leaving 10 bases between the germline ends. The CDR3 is CASKTPREAFF. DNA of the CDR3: TGTGCCAGCAAGACGCCGCGTGAAGCTTTCTTT. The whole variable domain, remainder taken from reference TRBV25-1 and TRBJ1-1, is EADIYQTPRYLVIGTGKKITLECSQTMGHDKMYWYQQDPGMELHLIHYSYGVNSTEKGDLSSESTVSRIRTEHFPLTLESARPSHTSQYLCASKTPREAFFGQGTRLTVV.

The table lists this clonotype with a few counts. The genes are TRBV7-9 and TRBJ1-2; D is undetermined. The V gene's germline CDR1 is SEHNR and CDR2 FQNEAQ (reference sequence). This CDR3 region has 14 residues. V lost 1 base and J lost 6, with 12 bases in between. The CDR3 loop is CASSLVVILDGYTF. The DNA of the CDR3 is TGTGCCAGCAGCTTAGTGGTGATCCTAGATGGCTACACCTTC.

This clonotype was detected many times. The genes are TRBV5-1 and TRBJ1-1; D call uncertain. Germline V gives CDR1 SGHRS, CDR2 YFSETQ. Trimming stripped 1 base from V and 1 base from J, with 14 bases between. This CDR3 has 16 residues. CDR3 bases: TGCGCCAGCAGCTTGTTCCCCGCCCAGTCGAACACTGAAGCTTTCTTT. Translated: CASSLFPAQSNTEAFF.

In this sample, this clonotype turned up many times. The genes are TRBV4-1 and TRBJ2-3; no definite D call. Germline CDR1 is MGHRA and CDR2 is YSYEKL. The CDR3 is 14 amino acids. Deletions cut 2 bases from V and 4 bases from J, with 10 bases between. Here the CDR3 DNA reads TGCGCCAGCAGCCAAACGAGTTCCGCAGATACGCAGTATTTT. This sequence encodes CASSQTSSADTQYF.

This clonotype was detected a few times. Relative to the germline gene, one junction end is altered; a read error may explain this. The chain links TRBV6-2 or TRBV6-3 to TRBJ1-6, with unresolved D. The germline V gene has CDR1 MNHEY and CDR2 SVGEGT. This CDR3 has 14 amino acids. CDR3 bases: TGTGCCAGCAGTGACTCATGGGAATCCTCACCCCTCCACTTT. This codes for CASSDSWESSPLHF.

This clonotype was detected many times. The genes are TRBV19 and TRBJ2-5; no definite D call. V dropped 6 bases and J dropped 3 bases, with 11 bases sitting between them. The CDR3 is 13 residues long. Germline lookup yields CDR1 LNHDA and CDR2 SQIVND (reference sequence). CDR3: CASSGNRKETQYF. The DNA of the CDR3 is TGTGCCAGTAGCGGAAACAGAAAAGAGACCCAGTACTTC.

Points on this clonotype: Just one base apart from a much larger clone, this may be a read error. CDR3 in amino acids: CASSPRGDHEQYF. CDR3 DNA: TGTGCCAGCAGTCCCCGGGGGGACCACGAGCAGTACTTC. The chain links TRBV5-3 to TRBJ2-7; 7 positions agree with TRBD2. TRBV5-3 is sorted into the ORF group, with uncertain function. This CDR3 comprises 13 residues. Trimming took 8 bases from V and 5 from J; bases not matched to a gene: 10.

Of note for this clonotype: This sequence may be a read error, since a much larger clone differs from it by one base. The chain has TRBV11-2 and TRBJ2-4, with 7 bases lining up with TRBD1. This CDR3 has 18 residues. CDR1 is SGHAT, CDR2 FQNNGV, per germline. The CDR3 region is CASSPPLWQGVAKDIQYF. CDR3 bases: TGTGCCAGCAGCCCACCATTGTGGCAGGGGGTAGCCAAAGACATTCAGTACTTC. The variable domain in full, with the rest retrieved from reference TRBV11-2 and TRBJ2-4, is EAGVAQSPRYKIIEKRQSVAFWCNPISGHATLYWYQQILGQGPKLLIQFQNNGVVDDSQLPKDRFSAERLKGVDSTLKIQPAKLEDSAVYLCASSPPLWQGVAKDIQYFGAGTRLSVL.

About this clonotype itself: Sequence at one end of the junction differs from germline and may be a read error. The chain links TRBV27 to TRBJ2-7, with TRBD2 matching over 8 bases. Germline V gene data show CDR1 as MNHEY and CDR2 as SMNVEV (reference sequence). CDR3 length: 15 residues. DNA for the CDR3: TGTGCCAGCAGTTTAGGGCTAGCGGGCTTCTACGAGCAGCACTTC. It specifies CASSLGLAGFYEQHF.

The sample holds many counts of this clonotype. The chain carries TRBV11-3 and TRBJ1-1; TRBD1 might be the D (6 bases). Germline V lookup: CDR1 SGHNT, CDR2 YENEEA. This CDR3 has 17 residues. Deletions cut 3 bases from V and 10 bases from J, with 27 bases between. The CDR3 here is CASSFNRGGGGTEGAFF. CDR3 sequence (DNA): TGTGCCAGCAGCTTCAATAGGGGGGGGGGTGGAACCGAGGGAGCTTTCTTT.

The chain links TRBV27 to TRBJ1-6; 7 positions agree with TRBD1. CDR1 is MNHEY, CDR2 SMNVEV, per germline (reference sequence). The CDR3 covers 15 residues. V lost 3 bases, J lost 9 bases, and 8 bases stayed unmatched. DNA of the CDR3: TGTGCCAGCAGTTTTATCGGGCAGGGGGGTTCACCCCTCCACTTT. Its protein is CASSFIGQGGSPLHF.